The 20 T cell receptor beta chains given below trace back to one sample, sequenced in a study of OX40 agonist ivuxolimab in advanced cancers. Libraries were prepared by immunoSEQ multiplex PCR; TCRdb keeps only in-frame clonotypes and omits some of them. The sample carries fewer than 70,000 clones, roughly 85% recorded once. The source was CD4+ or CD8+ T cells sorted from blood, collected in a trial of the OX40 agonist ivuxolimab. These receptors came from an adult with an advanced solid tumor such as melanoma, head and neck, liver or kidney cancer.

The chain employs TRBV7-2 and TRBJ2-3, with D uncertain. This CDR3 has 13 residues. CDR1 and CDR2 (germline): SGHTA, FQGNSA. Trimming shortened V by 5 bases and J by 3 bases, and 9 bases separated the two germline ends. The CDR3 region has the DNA TGTGCCAGCAGCACCAAGAGAACAGATACGCAGTATTTT. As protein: CASSTKRTDTQYF.

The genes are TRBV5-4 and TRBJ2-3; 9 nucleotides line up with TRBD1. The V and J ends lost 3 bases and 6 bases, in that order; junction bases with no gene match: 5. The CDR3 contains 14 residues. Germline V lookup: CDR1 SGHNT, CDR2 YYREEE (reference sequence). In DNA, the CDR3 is TGTGCCAGCAGCTCATGGACAGGGGTGGATACGCAGTATTTT. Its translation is CASSSWTGVDTQYF.

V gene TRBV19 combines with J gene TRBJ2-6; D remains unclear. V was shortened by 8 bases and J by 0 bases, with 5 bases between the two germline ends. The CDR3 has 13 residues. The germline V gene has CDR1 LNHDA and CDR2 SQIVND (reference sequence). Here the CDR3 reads CASSYSGANVLTF. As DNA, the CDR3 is TGTGCCAGTTCGTACTCTGGGGCCAACGTCCTGACTTTC.

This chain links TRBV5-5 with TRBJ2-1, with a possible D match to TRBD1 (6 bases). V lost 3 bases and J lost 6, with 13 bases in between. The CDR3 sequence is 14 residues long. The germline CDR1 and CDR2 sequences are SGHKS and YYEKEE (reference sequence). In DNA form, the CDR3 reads TGTGCCAGCAGCTACTGGGTACAGGGCAATGAGCAGTTCTTC. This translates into CASSYWVQGNEQFF.

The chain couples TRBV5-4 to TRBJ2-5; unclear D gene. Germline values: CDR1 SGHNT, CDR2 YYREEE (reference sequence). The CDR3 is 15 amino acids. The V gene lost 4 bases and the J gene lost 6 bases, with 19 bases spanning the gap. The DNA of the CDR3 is TGTGCCAGCAGCCTAATAGGACGGAACATGAAGACCCAGTACTTC. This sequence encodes CASSLIGRNMKTQYF. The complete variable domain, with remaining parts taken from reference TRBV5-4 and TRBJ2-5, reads ETGVTQSPTHLIKTRGQQVTLRCSSQSGHNTVSWYQQALGQGPQFIFQYYREEENGRGNFPPRFSGLQFPNYSSELNVNALELDDSALYLCASSLIGRNMKTQYFGPGTRLLVL.

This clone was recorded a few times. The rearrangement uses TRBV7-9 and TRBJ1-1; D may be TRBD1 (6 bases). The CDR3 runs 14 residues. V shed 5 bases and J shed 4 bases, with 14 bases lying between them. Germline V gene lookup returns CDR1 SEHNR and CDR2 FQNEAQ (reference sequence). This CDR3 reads CASSGLTGSTEAFF. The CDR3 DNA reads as TGTGCCAGCAGCGGACTGACAGGTTCCACTGAAGCTTTCTTT.

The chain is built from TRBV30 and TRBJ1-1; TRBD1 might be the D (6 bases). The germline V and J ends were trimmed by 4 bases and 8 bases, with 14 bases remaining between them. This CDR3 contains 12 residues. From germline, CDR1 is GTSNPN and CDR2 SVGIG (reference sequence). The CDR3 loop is CAWIPTGGEAFF. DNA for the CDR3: TGTGCCTGGATACCCACCGGGGGCGAAGCTTTCTTT.

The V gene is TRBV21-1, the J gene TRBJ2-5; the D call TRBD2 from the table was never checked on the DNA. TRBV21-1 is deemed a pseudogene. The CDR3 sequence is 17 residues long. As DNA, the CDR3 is TGTGCCAGCAGCAAATTTGTGCGGCGGGGGGGACAAGAGACCCAGTACTTC. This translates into CASSKFVRRGGQETQYF.

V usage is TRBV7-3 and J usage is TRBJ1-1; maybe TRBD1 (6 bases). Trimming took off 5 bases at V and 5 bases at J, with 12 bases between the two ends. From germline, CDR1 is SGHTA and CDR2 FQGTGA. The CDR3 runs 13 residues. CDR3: CASSAGQGTEAFF. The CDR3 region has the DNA TGTGCCAGCAGCGCTGGGCAGGGGACTGAAGCTTTCTTT.

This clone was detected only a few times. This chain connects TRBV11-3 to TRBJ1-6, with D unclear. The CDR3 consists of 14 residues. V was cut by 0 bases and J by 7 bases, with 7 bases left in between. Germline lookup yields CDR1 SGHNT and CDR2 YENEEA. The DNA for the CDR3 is TGTGCCAGCAGCTTAGACGGTGCGAATTCACCCCTCCACTTT. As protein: CASSLDGANSPLHF.

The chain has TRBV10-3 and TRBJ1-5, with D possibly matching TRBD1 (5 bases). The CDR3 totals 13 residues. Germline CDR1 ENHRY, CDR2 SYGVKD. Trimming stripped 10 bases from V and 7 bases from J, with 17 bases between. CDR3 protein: CATSRDFEQPQHF. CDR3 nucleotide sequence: TGTGCCACCAGCCGGGACTTCGAACAGCCCCAGCATTTT.

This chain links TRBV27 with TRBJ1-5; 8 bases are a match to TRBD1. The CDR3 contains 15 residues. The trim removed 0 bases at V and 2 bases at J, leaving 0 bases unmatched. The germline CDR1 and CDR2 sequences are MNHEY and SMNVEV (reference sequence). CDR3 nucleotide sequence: TGTGCCAGCAGTTTATCCAGGGGGCGCAATCAGCCCCAGCATTTT. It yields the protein CASSLSRGRNQPQHF.

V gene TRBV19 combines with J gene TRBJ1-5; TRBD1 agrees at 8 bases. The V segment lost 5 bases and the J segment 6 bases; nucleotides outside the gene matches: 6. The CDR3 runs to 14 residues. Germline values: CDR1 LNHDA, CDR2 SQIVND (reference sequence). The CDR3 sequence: CASSPGTGLQPQHF. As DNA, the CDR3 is TGTGCCAGTAGTCCGGGGACAGGTCTTCAGCCCCAGCATTTT. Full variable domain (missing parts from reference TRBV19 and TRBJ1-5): DGGITQSPKYLFRKEGQNVTLSCEQNLNHDAMYWYRQDPGQGLRLIYYSQIVNDFQKGDIAEGYSVSREKKESFPLTVTSAQKNPTAFYLCASSPGTGLQPQHFGDGTRLSIL.

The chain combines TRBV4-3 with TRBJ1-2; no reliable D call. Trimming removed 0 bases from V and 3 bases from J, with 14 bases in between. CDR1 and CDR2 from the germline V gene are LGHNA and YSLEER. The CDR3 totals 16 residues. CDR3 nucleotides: TGCGCCAGCAGCCAAGATGCACAAGAGTACTACTATGGCTACACCTTC. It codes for CASSQDAQEYYYGYTF.

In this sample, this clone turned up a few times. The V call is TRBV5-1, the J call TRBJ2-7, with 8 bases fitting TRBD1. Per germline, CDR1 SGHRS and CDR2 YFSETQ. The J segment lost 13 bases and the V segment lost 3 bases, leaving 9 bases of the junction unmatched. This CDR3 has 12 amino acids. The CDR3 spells CASSSGQVPLYF. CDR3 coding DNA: TGCGCCAGCAGCTCGGGACAGGTCCCACTCTACTTC.

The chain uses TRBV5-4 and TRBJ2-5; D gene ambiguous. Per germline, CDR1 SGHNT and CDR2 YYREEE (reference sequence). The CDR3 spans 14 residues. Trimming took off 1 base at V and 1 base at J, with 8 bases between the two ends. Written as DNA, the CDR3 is TGTGCCAGCAGCTTGATGTCGGTCCAAGAGACCCAGTACTTC. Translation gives CASSLMSVQETQYF.

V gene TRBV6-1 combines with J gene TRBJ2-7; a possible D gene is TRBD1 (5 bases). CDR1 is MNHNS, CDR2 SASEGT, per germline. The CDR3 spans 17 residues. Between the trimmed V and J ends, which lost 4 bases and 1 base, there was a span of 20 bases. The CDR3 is CASSGPLTGHLSYEQYF. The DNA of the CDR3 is TGTGCCAGCAGTGGACCGTTAACCGGACACCTGTCCTACGAGCAGTACTTC.

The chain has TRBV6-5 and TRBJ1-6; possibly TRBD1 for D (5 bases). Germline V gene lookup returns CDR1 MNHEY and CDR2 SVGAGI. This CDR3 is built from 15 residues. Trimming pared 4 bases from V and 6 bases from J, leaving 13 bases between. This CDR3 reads CASSFTDGTNSPLHF. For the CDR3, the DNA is TGTGCCAGCAGTTTCACCGACGGGACTAATTCACCCCTCCACTTT.

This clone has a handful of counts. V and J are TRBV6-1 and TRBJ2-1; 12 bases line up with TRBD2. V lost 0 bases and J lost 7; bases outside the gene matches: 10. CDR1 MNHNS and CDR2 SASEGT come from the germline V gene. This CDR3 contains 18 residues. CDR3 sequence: CASSEALRRLAGGNEQFF. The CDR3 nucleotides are TGTGCCAGCAGTGAAGCGCTTCGGCGGCTAGCGGGGGGGAATGAGCAGTTCTTC.

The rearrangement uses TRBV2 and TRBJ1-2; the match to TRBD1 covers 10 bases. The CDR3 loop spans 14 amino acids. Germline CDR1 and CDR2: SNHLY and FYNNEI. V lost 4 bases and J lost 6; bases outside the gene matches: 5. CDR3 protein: CASSGQGAIDGYTF. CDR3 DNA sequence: TGTGCCAGCAGTGGACAGGGGGCTATAGATGGCTACACCTTC.